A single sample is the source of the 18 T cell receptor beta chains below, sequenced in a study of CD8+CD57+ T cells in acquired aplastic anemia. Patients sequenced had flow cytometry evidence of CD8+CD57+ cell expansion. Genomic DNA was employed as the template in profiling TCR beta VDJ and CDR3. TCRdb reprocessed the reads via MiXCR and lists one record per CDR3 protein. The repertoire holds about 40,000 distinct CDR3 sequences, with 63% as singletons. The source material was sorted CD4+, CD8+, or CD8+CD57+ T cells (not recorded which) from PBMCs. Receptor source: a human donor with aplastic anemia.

The CDR3: CSVAGQANTEAFF. DNA of the CDR3: TGCAGCGTGGCCGGACAGGCGAACACTGAAGCTTTCTTT. The V and J genes are TRBV29-1 and TRBJ1-1, with 7 bases that match TRBD1. The CDR3 runs 13 residues. Germline V lookup: CDR1 SQVTM, CDR2 ANQGSEA. J was trimmed by 1 base and V by 6 bases; bases with no gene match: 5.

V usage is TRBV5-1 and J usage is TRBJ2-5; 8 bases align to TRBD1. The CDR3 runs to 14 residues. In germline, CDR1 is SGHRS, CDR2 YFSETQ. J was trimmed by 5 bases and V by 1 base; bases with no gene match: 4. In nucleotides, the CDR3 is TGCGCCAGCAGCTTGAGGACAGGGATGGAGACCCAGTACTTC. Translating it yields CASSLRTGMETQYF.

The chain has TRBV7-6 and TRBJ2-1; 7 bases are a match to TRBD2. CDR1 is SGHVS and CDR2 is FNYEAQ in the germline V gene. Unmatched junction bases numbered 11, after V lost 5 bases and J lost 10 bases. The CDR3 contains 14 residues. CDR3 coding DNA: TGTGCCAGCAGCGTATCAGCGGGGCGTCTCGAGCAGTTCTTC. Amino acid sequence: CASSVSAGRLEQFF.

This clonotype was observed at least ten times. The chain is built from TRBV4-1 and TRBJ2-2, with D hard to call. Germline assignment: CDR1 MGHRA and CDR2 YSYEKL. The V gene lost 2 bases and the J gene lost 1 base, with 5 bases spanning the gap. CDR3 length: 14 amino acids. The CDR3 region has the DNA TGCGCCAGCAGCCAAAACTTGAACACCGGGGAGCTGTTTTTT. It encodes CASSQNLNTGELFF.

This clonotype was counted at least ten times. In nucleotides, the CDR3 is TGCGCCAGCAGCCCGAGGACGGGCGGAGGGGATGAGCAGTTCTTC. Residues: CASSPRTGGGDEQFF. The V call is TRBV5-1, the J call TRBJ2-1; D may be TRBD2 (6 bases). From germline, CDR1 is SGHRS and CDR2 YFSETQ. Trimming removed 4 bases from V and 8 bases from J, with 19 bases in between. The CDR3 runs 15 residues.

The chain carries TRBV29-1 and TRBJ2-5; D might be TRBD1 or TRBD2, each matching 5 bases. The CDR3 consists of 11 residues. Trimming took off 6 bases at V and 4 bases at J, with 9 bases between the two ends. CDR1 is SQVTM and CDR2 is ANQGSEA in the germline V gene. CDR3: CSVGPTETQYF. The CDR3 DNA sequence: TGCAGCGTGGGACCCACAGAGACCCAGTACTTC.

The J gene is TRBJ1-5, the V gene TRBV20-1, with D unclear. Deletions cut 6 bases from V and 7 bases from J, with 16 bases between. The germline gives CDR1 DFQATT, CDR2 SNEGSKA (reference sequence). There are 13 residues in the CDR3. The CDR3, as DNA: TGCAGTGCCGCCCCGACGAGGGAGCAGCCCCAGCATTTT. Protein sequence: CSAAPTREQPQHF.

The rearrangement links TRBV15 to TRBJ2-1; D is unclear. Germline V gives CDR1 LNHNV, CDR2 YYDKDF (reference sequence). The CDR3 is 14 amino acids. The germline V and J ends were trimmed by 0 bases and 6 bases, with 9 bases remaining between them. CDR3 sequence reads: CATSRDIGPNEQFF. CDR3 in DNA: TGTGCCACCAGCAGAGATATAGGACCCAATGAGCAGTTCTTC.

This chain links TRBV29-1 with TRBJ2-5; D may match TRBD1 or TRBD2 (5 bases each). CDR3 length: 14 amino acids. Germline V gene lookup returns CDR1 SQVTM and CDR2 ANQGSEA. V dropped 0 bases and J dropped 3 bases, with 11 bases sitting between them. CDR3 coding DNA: TGCAGCGTTGAAGACCCCGGGACCGAAGAGACCCAGTACTTC. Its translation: CSVEDPGTEETQYF.

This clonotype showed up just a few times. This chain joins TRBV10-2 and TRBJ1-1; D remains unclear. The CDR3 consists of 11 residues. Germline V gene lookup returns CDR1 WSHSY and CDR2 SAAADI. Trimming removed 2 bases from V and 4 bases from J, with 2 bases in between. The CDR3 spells CASSEGTEAFF. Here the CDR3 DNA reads TGCGCCAGCAGTGAGGGCACTGAAGCTTTCTTT.

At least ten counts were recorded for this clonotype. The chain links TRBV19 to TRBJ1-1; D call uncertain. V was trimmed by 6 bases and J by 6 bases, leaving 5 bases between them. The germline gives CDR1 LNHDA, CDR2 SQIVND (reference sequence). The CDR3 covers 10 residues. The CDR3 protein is CASSVPEAFF. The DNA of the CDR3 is TGTGCCAGTAGCGTCCCTGAAGCTTTCTTT.

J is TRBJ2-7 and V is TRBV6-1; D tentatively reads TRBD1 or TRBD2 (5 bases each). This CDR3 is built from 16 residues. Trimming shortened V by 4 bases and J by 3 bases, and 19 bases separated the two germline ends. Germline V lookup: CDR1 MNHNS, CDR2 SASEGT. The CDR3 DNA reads TGTGCCAGCAGTGCTACCCGGGGAAGGGGCAACTACGAGCAGTACTTC. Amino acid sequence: CASSATRGRGNYEQYF.

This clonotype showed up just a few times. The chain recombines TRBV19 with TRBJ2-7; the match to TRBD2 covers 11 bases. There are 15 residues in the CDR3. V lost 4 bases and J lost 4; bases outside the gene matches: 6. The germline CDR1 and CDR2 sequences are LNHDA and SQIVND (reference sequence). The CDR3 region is CASSNVAGGPYEQYF. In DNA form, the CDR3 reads TGTGCCAGTAGTAACGTAGCGGGGGGGCCGTACGAGCAGTACTTC.

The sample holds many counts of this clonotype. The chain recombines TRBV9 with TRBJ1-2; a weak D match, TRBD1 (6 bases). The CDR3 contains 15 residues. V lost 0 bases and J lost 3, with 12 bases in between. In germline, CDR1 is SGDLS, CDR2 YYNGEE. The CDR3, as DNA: TGTGCCAGCAGCGTAGAACGGGGGCTTTACTATGGCTACACCTTC. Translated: CASSVERGLYYGYTF.

CDR3 bases: TGTGCCACCAGCAGAGGTACTCTGGGAGGGGCCAACGTCCTGACTTTC. Residues: CATSRGTLGGANVLTF. The chain combines TRBV15 with TRBJ2-6; D ambiguous. The V gene's germline CDR1 is LNHNV and CDR2 YYDKDF (reference sequence). V lost 1 base and J 4 bases, leaving 11 bases between the germline ends. There are 16 residues in the CDR3.

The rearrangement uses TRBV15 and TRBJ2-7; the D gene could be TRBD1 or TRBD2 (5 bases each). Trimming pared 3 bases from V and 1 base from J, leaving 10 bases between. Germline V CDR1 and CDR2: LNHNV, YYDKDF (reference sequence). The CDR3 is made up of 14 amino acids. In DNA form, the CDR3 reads TGTGCCACCAGCAGGGGGGACGGTTCCTACGAGCAGTACTTC. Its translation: CATSRGDGSYEQYF.

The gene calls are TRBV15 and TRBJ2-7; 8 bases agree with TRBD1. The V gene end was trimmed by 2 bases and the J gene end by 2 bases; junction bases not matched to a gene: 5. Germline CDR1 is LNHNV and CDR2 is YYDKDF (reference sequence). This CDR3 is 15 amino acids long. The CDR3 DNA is TGTGCCACCAGCAGACCCGGGACAGGTGCCTACGAGCAGTACTTC. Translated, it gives CATSRPGTGAYEQYF.

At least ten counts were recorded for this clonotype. The CDR3 sequence is CASSGGGGEQYF. The CDR3 DNA reads as TGTGCCAGCAGCGGGGGAGGAGGGGAGCAGTACTTC. This chain links TRBV27 with TRBJ2-7; maybe TRBD2 (6 bases). CDR1 and CDR2 (germline): MNHEY, SMNVEV (reference sequence). This CDR3 region has 12 residues. Trimming cost V 6 bases and J 7 bases, with 13 bases left between them.